This TCR beta chain was recorded in a study of shared clonotypes between healthy human individuals. This clone was detected once. Naive CD8 cells comprised CD45RO-negative, CCR7-positively selected cells, excluding terminally differentiated effector memory CD45RA+ cells. Measured with immunoSEQ multiplex PCR; TCRdb has only the in-frame clones, and not every one. The sample has 660,000 or so clones; about 96% are singletons. V lost 3 bases to trimming and J lost 4 bases, with 13 bases between them. The CDR3 loop spans 15 amino acids. CDR1 is MNHEY and CDR2 is SMNVEV in the germline V gene (reference sequence).

The clonotype comes from a woman aged 30 to 39 in good health. The specimen was naive CD8+ T cells sorted from blood. The gene calls are TRBV27 and TRBJ2-1, with unresolved D. The CDR3 sequence is CASSFYGISYNEQFF. CDR3 DNA sequence: TGTGCCAGCAGTTTCTATGGAATCTCTTACAATGAGCAGTTCTTC.